Sequencing of this T cell receptor beta chain was carried out in a study of response to subunit inactivated influenza vaccine. General observations from the study: The authors proposed limited new T cell recruitment per seasonal influenza vaccination.

A word on this clonotype: As yet, its antigen is unknown.

The junction had 8 bases not matched to a gene; V was cut back by 2 bases and J by 2 bases. The CDR3 is made up of 17 amino acids. CDR1 MNHEY and CDR2 SVGAGI come from the germline V gene. TCRdb independently ran MiXCR on the RT-PCR reads; one entry per CDR3 protein. The sample records around 490,000 distinct CDR3 sequences, around 8% being singletons. The receptor comes from a man in his fifties or sixties who received an inactivated influenza vaccine. The source material was PBMCs from blood, sampled around 25 months after vaccination. V usage is TRBV6-5 and J usage is TRBJ2-7, with TRBD2 matching 11 bases. The CDR3 is CASSYPTTSGMAYEQYF. The CDR3 nucleotides are TGTGCCAGCAGTTACCCTACGACTAGCGGGATGGCCTACGAGCAGTACTTC.